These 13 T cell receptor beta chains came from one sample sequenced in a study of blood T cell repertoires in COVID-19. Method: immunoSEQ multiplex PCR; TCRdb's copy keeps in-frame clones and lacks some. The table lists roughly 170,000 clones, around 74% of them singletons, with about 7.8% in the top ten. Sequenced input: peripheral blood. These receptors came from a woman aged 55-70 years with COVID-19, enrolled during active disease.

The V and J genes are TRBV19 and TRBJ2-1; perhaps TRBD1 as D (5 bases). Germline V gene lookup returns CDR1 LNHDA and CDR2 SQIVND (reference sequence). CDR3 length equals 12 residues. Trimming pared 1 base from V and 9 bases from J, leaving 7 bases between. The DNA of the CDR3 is TGTGCCAGTAGTATAGGCAGGGCTGAGCAGTTCTTC. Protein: CASSIGRAEQFF.

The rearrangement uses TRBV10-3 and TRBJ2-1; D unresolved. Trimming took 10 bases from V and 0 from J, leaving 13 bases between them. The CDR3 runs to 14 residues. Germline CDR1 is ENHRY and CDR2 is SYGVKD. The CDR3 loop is CATRSGSSYNEQFF. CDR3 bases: TGTGCCACCCGGTCCGGTAGCTCCTACAATGAGCAGTTCTTC.

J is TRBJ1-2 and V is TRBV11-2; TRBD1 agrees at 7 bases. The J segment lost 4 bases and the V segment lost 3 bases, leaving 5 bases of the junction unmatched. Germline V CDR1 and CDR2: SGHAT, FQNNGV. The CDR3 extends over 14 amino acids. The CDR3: CASSFGTDTYGYTF. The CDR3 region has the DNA TGTGCCAGCAGCTTCGGGACAGATACCTATGGCTACACCTTC. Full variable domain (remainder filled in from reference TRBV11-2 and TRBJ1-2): EAGVAQSPRYKIIEKRQSVAFWCNPISGHATLYWYQQILGQGPKLLIQFQNNGVVDDSQLPKDRFSAERLKGVDSTLKIQPAKLEDSAVYLCASSFGTDTYGYTFGSGTRLTVV.

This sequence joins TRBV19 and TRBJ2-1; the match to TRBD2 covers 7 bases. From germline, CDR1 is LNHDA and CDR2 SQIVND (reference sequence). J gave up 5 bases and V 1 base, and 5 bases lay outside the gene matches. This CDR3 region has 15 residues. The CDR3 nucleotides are TGTGCCAGTAGTATAGCGGGAGGACAAAACAATGAGCAGTTCTTC. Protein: CASSIAGGQNNEQFF.

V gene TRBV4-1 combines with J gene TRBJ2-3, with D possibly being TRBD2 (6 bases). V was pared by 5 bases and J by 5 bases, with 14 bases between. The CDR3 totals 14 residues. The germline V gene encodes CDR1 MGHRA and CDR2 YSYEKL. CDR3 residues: CASSFETRGDTQYF. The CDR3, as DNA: TGCGCCAGCAGCTTTGAGACTAGGGGAGATACGCAGTATTTT.

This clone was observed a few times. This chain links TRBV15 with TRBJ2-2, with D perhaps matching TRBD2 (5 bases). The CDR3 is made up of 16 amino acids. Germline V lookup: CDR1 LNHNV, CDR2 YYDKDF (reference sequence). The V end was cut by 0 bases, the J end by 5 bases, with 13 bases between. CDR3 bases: TGTGCCACCAGCAGAGATTGGCCGAGGGTTACCGGGGAGCTGTTTTTT. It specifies CATSRDWPRVTGELFF.

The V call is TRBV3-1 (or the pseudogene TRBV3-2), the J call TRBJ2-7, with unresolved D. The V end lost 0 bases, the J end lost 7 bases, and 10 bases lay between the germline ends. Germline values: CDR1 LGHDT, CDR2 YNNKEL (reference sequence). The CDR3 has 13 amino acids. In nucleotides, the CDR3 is TGTGCCAGCAGCCAAGATCTCTGGGCAGAGCAGTACTTC. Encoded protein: CASSQDLWAEQYF.

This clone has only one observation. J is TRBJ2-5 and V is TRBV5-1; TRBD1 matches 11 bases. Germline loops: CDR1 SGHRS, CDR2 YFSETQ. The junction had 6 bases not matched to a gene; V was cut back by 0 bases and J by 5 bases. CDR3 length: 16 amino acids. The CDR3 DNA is TGCGCCAGCAGCTTGGTGGGGACAGGGGGTTCGGAGACCCAGTACTTC. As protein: CASSLVGTGGSETQYF. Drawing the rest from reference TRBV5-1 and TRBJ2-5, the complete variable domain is KAGVTQTPRYLIKTRGQQVTLSCSPISGHRSVSWYQQTPGQGLQFLFEYFSETQRNKGNFPGRFSGRQFSNSRSEMNVSTLELGDSALYLCASSLVGTGGSETQYFGPGTRLLVL.

The CDR3: CASSLAVGGTDTQYF. The CDR3 bases are TGTGCCAGCAGCTTAGCTGTAGGGGGCACAGATACGCAGTATTTT. The chain recombines TRBV7-2 with TRBJ2-3; D possibly corresponds to TRBD1 (5 bases). The CDR3 is 15 amino acids. V lost 0 bases to trimming and J lost 1 base, with 8 bases between them. CDR1 and CDR2 from the germline V gene are SGHTA and FQGNSA.

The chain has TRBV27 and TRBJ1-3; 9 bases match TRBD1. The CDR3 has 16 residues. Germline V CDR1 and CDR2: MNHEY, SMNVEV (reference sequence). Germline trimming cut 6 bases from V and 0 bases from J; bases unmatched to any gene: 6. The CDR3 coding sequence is TGTGCCAGCAGCCCCACAGGGGGCTTCTCTGGAAACACCATATATTTT. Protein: CASSPTGGFSGNTIYF.

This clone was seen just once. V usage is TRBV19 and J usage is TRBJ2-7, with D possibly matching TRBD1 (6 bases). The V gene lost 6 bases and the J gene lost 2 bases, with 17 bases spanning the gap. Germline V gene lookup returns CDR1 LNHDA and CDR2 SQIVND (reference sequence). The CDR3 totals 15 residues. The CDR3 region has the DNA TGTGCCAGTAGAATCACCGGGACACTCGCCTACGAGCAGTACTTC. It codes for CASRITGTLAYEQYF.

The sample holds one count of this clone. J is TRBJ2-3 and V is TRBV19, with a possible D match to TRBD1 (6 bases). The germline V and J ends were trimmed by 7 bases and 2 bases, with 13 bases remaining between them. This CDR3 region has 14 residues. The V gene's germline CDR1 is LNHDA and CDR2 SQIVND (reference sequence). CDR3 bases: TGTGCCAGTATGGAGACAGGCTACACAGATACGCAGTATTTT. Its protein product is CASMETGYTDTQYF.

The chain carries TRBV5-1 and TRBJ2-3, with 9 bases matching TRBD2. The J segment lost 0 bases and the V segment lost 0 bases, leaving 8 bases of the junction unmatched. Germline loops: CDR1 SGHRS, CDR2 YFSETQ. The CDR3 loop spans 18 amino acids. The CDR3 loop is CASSLALAGTSSTDTQYF. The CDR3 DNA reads TGCGCCAGCAGCTTGGCCCTAGCGGGGACCTCTAGCACAGATACGCAGTATTTT.